The clone carrying this T cell receptor beta chain has ten or more counts. This sample stems from a study of T cells in Graves' hyperthyroidism and ophthalmopathy. What was amplified from RNA transcripts were TCR beta CDR3 regions. With the HTBI primer set, the TCR CDR3 went through a first round of RT-PCR. TCRdb independently ran MiXCR on the multiplex PCR reads; one entry per CDR3 protein. This sample has almost 600,000 distinct CDR3 sequences, with just over 45% found just once. Germline CDR1 and CDR2: DFQATT and SNEGSKA (reference sequence). The CDR3 spans 16 residues. Unmatched junction bases numbered 14, after V lost 3 bases and J lost 3 bases.

The sequence was obtained from a woman between 18 and 29 years old with Graves' hyperthyroidism. Material for sequencing was peripheral blood or thyroid tissue (not recorded which). This sequence joins TRBV20-1 and TRBJ2-7; 7 bases match TRBD2. The CDR3 loop reads CSARGSAAGEYYEQYF. The CDR3 DNA sequence: TGCAGTGCTAGGGGTAGTGCGGCGGGAGAATACTACGAGCAGTACTTC.